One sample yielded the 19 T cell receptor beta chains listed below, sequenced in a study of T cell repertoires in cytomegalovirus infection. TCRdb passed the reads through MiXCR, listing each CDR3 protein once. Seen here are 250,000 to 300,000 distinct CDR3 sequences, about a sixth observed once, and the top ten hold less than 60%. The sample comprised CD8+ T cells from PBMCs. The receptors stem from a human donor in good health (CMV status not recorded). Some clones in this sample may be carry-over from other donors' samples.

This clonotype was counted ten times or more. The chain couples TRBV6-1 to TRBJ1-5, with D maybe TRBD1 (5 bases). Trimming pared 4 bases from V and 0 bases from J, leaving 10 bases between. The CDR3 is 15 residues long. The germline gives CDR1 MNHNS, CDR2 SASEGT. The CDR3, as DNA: TGTGCCAGCAGTGGTTCTACAGGTAGCAATCAGCCCCAGCATTTT. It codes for CASSGSTGSNQPQHF.

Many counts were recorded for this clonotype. The CDR3 DNA follows: TGTGCCAGTAGTGGGTGGGGATTCCAAGAGACCCAGTACTTC. Translation gives CASSGWGFQETQYF. The V gene is TRBV19, the J gene TRBJ2-5; D is undetermined. Between the trimmed V and J ends, which lost 5 bases and 1 base, there was a span of 11 bases. This CDR3 contains 14 residues. CDR1 is LNHDA, CDR2 SQIVND, per germline (reference sequence).

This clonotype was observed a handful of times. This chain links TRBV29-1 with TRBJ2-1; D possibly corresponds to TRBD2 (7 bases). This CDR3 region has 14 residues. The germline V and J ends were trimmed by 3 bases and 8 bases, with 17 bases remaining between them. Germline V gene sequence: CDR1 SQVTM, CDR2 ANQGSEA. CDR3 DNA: TGCAGCGTTGAGGAGGGGGGGGGCCTTTATGAGCAGTTCTTC. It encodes CSVEEGGGLYEQFF.

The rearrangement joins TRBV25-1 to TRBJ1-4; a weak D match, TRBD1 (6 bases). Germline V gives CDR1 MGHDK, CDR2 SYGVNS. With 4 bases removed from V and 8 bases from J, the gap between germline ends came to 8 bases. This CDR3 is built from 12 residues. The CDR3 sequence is CASSVGGEKLFF. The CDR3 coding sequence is TGTGCCAGCAGTGTGGGGGGCGAAAAACTGTTTTTT.

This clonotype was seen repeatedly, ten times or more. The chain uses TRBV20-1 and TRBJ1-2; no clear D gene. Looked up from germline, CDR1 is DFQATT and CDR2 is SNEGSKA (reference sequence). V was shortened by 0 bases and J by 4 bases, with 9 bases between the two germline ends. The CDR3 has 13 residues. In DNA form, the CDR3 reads TGCAGTGCTAGAGATAATACAGCCTATGGCTACACCTTC. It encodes CSARDNTAYGYTF.

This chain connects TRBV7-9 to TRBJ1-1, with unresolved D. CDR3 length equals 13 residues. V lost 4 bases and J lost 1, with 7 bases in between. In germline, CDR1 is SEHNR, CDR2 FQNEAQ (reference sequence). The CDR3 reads CASSSPQNTEAFF. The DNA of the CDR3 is TGTGCCAGCAGCTCCCCTCAGAACACTGAAGCTTTCTTT.

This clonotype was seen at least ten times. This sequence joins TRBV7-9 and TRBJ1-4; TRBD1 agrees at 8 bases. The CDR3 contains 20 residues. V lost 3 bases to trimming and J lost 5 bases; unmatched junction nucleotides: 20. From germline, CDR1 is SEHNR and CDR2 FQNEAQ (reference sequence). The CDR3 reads CASSFRTGTGEGPYNEKLFF. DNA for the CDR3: TGTGCCAGCAGCTTTAGGACCGGGACAGGAGAGGGGCCCTACAATGAAAAACTGTTTTTT.

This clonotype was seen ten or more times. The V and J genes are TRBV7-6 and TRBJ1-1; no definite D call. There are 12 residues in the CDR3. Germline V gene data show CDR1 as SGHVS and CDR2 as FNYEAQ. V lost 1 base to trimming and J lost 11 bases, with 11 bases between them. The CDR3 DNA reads TGTGCCAGCAGCTTAGGAGGTGGTCGGGCTTTCTTT. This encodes CASSLGGGRAFF.

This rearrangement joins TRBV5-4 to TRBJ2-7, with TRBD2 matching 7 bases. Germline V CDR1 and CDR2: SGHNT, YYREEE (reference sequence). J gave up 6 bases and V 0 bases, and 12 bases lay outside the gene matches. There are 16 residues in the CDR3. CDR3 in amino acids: CASSLGLAGVFAEQYF. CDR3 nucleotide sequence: TGTGCCAGCAGCTTGGGACTAGCCGGGGTCTTTGCCGAGCAGTACTTC.

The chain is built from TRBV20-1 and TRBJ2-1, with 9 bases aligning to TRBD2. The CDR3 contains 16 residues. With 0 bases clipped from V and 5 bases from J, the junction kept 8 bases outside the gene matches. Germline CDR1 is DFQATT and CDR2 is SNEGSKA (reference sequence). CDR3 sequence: CSARDRRGGSDNEQFF. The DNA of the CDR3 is TGCAGTGCTAGAGATCGGCGGGGGGGCAGTGACAATGAGCAGTTCTTC.

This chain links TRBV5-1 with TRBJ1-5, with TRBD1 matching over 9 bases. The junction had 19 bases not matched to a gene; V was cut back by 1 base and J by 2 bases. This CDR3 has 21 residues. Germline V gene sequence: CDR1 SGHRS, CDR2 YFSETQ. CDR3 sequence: CASSLLPAADRGSYGNQPQHF. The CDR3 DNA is TGCGCCAGCAGCTTGCTCCCGGCGGCGGACAGGGGATCCTATGGCAATCAGCCCCAGCATTTT.

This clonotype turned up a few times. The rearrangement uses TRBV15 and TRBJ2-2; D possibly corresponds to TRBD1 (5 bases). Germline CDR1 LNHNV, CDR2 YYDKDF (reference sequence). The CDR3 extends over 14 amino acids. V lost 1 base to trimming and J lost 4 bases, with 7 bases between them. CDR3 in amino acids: CATSRADSTGELFF. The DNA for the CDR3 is TGTGCCACCAGCAGAGCCGACAGCACCGGGGAGCTGTTTTTT.

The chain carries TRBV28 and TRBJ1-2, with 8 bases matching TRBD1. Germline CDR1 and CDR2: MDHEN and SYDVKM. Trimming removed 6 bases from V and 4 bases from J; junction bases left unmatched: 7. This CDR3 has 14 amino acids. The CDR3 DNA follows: TGTGCCAGCAGAAGGACAGGGTACGGCTATGGCTACACCTTC. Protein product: CASRRTGYGYGYTF.

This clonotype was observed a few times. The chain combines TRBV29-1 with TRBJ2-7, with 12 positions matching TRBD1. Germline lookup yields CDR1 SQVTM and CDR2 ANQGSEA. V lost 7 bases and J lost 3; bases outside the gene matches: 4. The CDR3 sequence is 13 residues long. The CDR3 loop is CSGGQGAGYEQYF. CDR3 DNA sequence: TGCAGCGGGGGACAGGGGGCCGGCTACGAGCAGTACTTC.

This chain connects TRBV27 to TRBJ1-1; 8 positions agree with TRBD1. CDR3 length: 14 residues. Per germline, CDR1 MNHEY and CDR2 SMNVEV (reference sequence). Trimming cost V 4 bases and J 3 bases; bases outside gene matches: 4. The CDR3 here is CASSSGGGDTEAFF. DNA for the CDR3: TGTGCCAGCAGTTCAGGGGGCGGAGACACTGAAGCTTTCTTT.

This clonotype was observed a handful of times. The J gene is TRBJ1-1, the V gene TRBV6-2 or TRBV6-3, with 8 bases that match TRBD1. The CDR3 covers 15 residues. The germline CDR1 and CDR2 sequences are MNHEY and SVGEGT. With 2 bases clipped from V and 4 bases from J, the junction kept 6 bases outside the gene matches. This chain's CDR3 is CASSYRQGWITEAFF. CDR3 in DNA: TGTGCCAGCAGTTACCGACAGGGGTGGATCACTGAAGCTTTCTTT.

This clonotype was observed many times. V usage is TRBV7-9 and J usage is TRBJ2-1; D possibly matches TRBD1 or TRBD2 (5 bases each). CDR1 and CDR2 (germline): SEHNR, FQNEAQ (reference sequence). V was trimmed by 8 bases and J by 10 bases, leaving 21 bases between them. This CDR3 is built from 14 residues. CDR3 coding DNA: TGTGCCAGCGACTCCGGGACCTCCAGCAGGGAGCAGTTCTTC. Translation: CASDSGTSSREQFF.

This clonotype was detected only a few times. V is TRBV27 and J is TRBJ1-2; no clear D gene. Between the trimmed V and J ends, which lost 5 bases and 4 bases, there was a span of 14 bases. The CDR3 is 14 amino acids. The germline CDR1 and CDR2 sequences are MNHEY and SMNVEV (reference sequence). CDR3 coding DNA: TGTGCCAGCAGTGCCGCGTTGGGTGTCTATGGCTACACCTTC. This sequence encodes CASSAALGVYGYTF.

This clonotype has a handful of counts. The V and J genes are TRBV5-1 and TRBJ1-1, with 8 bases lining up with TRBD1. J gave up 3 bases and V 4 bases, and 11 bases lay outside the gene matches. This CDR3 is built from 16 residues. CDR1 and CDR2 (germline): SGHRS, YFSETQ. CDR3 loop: CASSTGQGLFDTEAFF. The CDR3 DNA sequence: TGCGCCAGCAGCACAGGACAGGGTCTCTTCGACACTGAAGCTTTCTTT.